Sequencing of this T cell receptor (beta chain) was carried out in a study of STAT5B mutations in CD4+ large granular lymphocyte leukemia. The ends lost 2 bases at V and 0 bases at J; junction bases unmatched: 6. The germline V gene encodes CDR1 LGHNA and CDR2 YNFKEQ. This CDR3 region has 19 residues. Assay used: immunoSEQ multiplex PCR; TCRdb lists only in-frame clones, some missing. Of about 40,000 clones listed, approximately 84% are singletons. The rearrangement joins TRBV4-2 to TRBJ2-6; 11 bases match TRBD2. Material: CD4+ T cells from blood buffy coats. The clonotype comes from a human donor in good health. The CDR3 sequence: CASSQWGLAVSSGANVLTF. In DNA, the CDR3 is TGTGCCAGCAGCCAATGGGGACTAGCGGTAAGCTCTGGGGCCAACGTCCTGACTTTC.